This paragraph reports one T cell receptor beta chain. The sample belongs to a study of blood T cell repertoires in COVID-19. Overall study: The United States, Italy and Spain were the sources of the acute and convalescent COVID-19 samples. PBMCs, B-cell-depleted T cells, or T cells were the source of the cDNA or gDNA that made up the material.

The CDR3 is 16 amino acids. V lost 0 bases, J lost 1 base, and 11 bases lay in between. Germline V gives CDR1 SGDLS, CDR2 YYNGEE. Per the original methods: Reference gene primer amplification gave estimated nucleated cell counts. Sequencing was performed with immunoSEQ multiplex PCR; in TCRdb, only in-frame clones are kept and a portion is missing. V and J calls plus clone size are reproduced from that table; the DNA served to infer D and trimming. The table includes fewer than 300,000 clones, 84% detected once. This chain links TRBV9 with TRBJ2-1, with D possibly being TRBD2 (6 bases). The clonotype was recovered from a human donor in a cohort sampled during active COVID-19. Source material: peripheral blood. This chain's CDR3 is CASSVDWAGSYNEQFF. The CDR3 DNA reads as TGTGCCAGCAGCGTAGATTGGGCGGGGTCCTACAATGAGCAGTTCTTC.